Sequencing of this T cell receptor beta chain was carried out in a study of cytomegalovirus exposure and HLA in healthy donors. Study conclusions and caveats: Some TCR beta chains (about 170 of them) were listed as cytomegalovirus-associated.

In regard to this clone: No antigen is known for it.

PCR used 60 Vbeta primers and 13 Jbeta primers. The protocol was immunoSEQ multiplex PCR, while the TCRdb copy is restricted to in-frame clones and leaves out a portion. The sample shows around 150,000 clones, 80% of them seen only once. This CDR3 contains 13 residues. Trimming pared 8 bases from V and 6 bases from J, leaving 16 bases between. Per the germline V gene, CDR1 is MNHNS and CDR2 is SASEGT. The rearrangement joins TRBV6-1 to TRBJ1-1; weak D call: TRBD1 (6 bases). This clonotype originated in a woman in her forties in good health and CMV-seronegative. Sequencing was performed on PBMCs. The CDR3 nucleotides are TGTGCCAGCCTTCTGAGGGCAGGGGCTGAAGCTTTCTTT. Amino acid sequence: CASLLRAGAEAFF.